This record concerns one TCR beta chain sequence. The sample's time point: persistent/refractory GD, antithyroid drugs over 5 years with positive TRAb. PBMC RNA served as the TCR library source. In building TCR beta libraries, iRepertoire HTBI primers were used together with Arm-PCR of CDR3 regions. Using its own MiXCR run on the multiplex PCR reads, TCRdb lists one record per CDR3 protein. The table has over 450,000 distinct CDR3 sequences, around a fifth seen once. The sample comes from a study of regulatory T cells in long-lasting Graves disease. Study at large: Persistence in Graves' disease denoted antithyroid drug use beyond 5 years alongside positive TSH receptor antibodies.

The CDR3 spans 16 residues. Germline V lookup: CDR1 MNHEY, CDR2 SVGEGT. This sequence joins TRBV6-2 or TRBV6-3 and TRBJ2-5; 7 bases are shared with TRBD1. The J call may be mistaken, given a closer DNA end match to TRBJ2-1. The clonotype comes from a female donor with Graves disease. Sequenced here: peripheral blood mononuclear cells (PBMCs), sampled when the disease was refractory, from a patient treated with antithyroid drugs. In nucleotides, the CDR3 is TGTGCCAGCAGTTACTCCGGGACAGTTGCCGGGGAGACCCAGTTCTTC. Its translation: CASSYSGTVAGETQFF.